The 4 T cell receptor beta chains below all came from one sample that was sequenced in a study of radiation and T cells in renal cell carcinoma. Sequencing used immunoSEQ multiplex PCR; TCRdb keeps in-frame clones, though not all of them. The repertoire has some 60,000 clones, roughly 72% of them found once; the top ten carry roughly 7%. Time point given: blood 2 weeks post-SBRT. Treatment here: 15 Gy SBRT to primary tumor, nephrectomy 4 weeks later. The specimen was blood, collected from a patient whose treatment included radiotherapy and nephrectomy. The receptors were gathered from a man in his sixties with renal cell carcinoma.

The rearrangement joins TRBV13 to TRBJ2-2, with 9 nucleotides matching TRBD1. J gave up 4 bases and V 3 bases, and 3 bases lay outside the gene matches. The germline V gene has CDR1 PRHDT and CDR2 FYEKMQ (reference sequence). The CDR3 runs 15 residues. CDR3 DNA: TGTGCCAGCAGCTTCGGGACAGGGAGCACCGGGGAGCTGTTTTTT. Amino acids: CASSFGTGSTGELFF.

In its sample, this clone was seen a few times. This chain uses TRBV5-1 with TRBJ2-3; 9 bases are shared with TRBD2. V shed 4 bases, J shed 4 bases, and the junction held 4 bases outside the gene matches. This CDR3 comprises 14 residues. Per the germline V gene, CDR1 is SGHRS and CDR2 is YFSETQ. The CDR3 spells CASSRTSEADTQYF. The CDR3, as DNA: TGCGCCAGCAGCAGGACTAGCGAAGCAGATACGCAGTATTTT.

The J gene is TRBJ2-3, the V gene TRBV2; D call uncertain. The V gene lost 2 bases and the J gene lost 7 bases, with 4 bases spanning the gap. Looked up from germline, CDR1 is SNHLY and CDR2 is FYNNEI. This CDR3 is built from 11 residues. This chain's CDR3 is CASSERHTQYF. The CDR3 DNA is TGTGCCAGCAGTGAAAGGCATACGCAGTATTTT. The whole variable domain, remainder taken from reference TRBV2 and TRBJ2-3, is EPEVTQTPSHQVTQMGQEVILRCVPISNHLYFYWYRQILGQKVEFLVSFYNNEISEKSEIFDDQFSVERPDGSNFTLKIRSTKLEDSAMYFCASSERHTQYFGPGTRLTVL.

This sequence joins TRBV11-3 and TRBJ1-4; no clear D gene. The V gene's germline CDR1 is SGHNT and CDR2 YENEEA. V was trimmed by 2 bases and J by 8 bases, leaving 12 bases between them. This CDR3 has 14 residues. CDR3: CASSLLGGREKLFF. The CDR3, as DNA: TGTGCCAGCAGCTTATTGGGTGGTCGAGAAAAACTGTTTTTT.